These 14 T cell receptor beta chains were all obtained from the same sample, sequenced in a study of T cells in localized non-small cell lung cancer. Clones were sequenced by immunoSEQ multiplex PCR, and TCRdb holds only the in-frame ones, with some missing. The repertoire consists of fewer than 12,000 clones, with around 45% occurring once and the leading ten covering 4.2%. The sequenced sample was lymph node tissue, obtained before any cancer treatment. The receptors here all came from a woman aged 35 to 75 with stage II squamous cell lung carcinoma.

The gene calls are TRBV19 and TRBJ1-1, with 7 bases matching TRBD1. Trimming removed 8 bases from V and 5 bases from J; junction bases left unmatched: 17. The CDR3 contains 16 residues. CDR1 is LNHDA and CDR2 is SQIVND in the germline V gene (reference sequence). CDR3 DNA sequence: TGTGCCAGTCAGAGGACAGGCGGGGGGATCAATACTGAAGCTTTCTTT. It specifies CASQRTGGGINTEAFF. Complete variable domain (other parts from reference TRBV19 and TRBJ1-1): DGGITQSPKYLFRKEGQNVTLSCEQNLNHDAMYWYRQDPGQGLRLIYYSQIVNDFQKGDIAEGYSVSREKKESFPLTVTSAQKNPTAFYLCASQRTGGGINTEAFFGQGTRLTVV.

As for this clone: Mismatch with germline at one junction end may stem from a read error. The rearrangement links TRBV28 to TRBJ1-1; TRBD1 might be the D (6 bases). There are 17 residues in the CDR3. From germline, CDR1 is MDHEN and CDR2 SYDVKM. In nucleotides, the CDR3 is TGTGCCAGCAGTTTTCGGGGGACACTAATCCGAAACATTGAAGCTTTCTTT. Translating gives CASSFRGTLIRNIEAFF. Combining the CDR3 with reference TRBV28 and TRBJ1-1 gives the whole variable domain DVKVTQSSRYLVKRTGEKVFLECVQDMDHENMFWYRQDPGLGLRLIYFSYDVKMKEKGDIPEGYSVSREKKERFSLILESASTNQTSMYLCASSFRGTLIRNIEAFFGQGTRLTVV.

V gene TRBV19 combines with J gene TRBJ1-5; D might be TRBD1 (5 bases). Trimming stripped 10 bases from V and 2 bases from J, with 15 bases between. The CDR3 is made up of 14 amino acids. The germline V gene has CDR1 LNHDA and CDR2 SQIVND (reference sequence). The CDR3 here is CATFPGAGNQPQHF. The CDR3 region has the DNA TGTGCCACTTTCCCTGGGGCGGGCAATCAGCCCCAGCATTTT.

This clone was found once. The V gene is TRBV12-5, the J gene TRBJ2-7, with TRBD2 matching 9 bases. With V trimmed by 4 bases and J by 2 bases, 3 bases remained unmatched. The CDR3 is made up of 14 amino acids. CDR1 and CDR2 from the germline V gene are LGHNT and FRNRAP. CDR3: CASGSSGRTYEQYF. CDR3 nucleotide sequence: TGTGCTAGTGGTTCAAGCGGGAGGACCTACGAGCAGTACTTC. The full variable domain, completed using reference TRBV12-5 and TRBJ2-7, is DARVTQTPRHKVTEMGQEVTMRCQPILGHNTVFWYRQTMMQGLELLAYFRNRAPLDDSGMPKDRFSAEMPDATLATLKIQPSEPRDSAVYFCASGSSGRTYEQYFGPGTRLTVT.

The table lists this clone with a few counts. V usage is TRBV6-8 and J usage is TRBJ2-2; D is undetermined. CDR1 MNHGY and CDR2 SAAAGT come from the germline V gene. The V end lost 5 bases, the J end lost 6 bases, and 7 bases lay between the germline ends. CDR3 length equals 12 residues. CDR3 DNA sequence: TGTGCCAGCAGTCGATGGGCCGGGGAGCTGTTTTTT. Amino acid sequence: CASSRWAGELFF.

Only a few counts were recorded for this clone. The rearrangement links TRBV6-8 to TRBJ1-5, with 9 bases that match TRBD1. J was trimmed by 6 bases and V by 8 bases; bases with no gene match: 11. This CDR3 is 15 amino acids long. CDR1 and CDR2 from the germline V gene are MNHGY and SAAAGT. The CDR3 is CASLAGTGRTQPQHF. CDR3 coding DNA: TGTGCCAGCCTCGCGGGGACAGGGCGAACTCAGCCCCAGCATTTT.

V gene TRBV14 combines with J gene TRBJ2-5; a possible D gene is TRBD1 (5 bases). This CDR3 has 13 residues. Germline values: CDR1 SGHDN, CDR2 FVKESK. Between the trimmed V and J ends, which lost 6 bases and 1 base, there was a span of 9 bases. As DNA, the CDR3 is TGTGCCAGCAGTAAACAGGCCCAAGAGACCCAGTACTTC. Translating it yields CASSKQAQETQYF.

The chain has TRBV12-5 and TRBJ2-1; 8 bases agree with TRBD1. The V and J ends lost 5 bases and 7 bases, in that order; junction bases with no gene match: 10. CDR3 length equals 15 residues. Germline V gives CDR1 LGHNT, CDR2 FRNRAP. CDR3 sequence: CASGEDRARLNEQFF. As DNA, the CDR3 is TGTGCTAGTGGTGAGGACAGGGCTCGTTTGAATGAGCAGTTCTTC.

Sample share makes this clone medium-sized (0.01 to 0.1%). This chain joins TRBV11-3 and TRBJ2-7, with a possible D match to TRBD1 (5 bases). The CDR3 has 14 amino acids. The germline CDR1 and CDR2 sequences are SGHNT and YENEEA. The V and J ends lost 5 bases and 2 bases respectively, with 13 bases between them. The CDR3 loop reads CASSPQGGPYEQYF. The CDR3 DNA is TGTGCCAGCAGCCCCCAGGGTGGACCCTACGAGCAGTACTTC.

The rearrangement uses TRBV12-5 and TRBJ1-5; 9 bases are shared with TRBD1. After removal of 1 base from V and 2 bases from J, the junction contained 0 bases not matched to a gene. This CDR3 region has 15 residues. Germline-derived CDR1 and CDR2 are LGHNT and FRNRAP. The CDR3 is CASGLGTGGNQPQHF. The CDR3 DNA sequence: TGTGCTAGTGGTTTGGGGACAGGGGGCAATCAGCCCCAGCATTTT. Drawing the rest from reference TRBV12-5 and TRBJ1-5, the complete variable domain is DARVTQTPRHKVTEMGQEVTMRCQPILGHNTVFWYRQTMMQGLELLAYFRNRAPLDDSGMPKDRFSAEMPDATLATLKIQPSEPRDSAVYFCASGLGTGGNQPQHFGDGTRLSIL.

The V gene is TRBV4-1, the J gene TRBJ1-1; TRBD1 agrees at 12 bases. Looked up from germline, CDR1 is MGHRA and CDR2 is YSYEKL. V lost 2 bases to trimming and J lost 4 bases; unmatched junction nucleotides: 8. This CDR3 has 17 amino acids. CDR3 DNA: TGCGCCAGCAGCCAACCCGGGACAGGGGGCGAGGGCACTGAAGCTTTCTTT. This gives the protein CASSQPGTGGEGTEAFF.

This chain connects TRBV11-3 to TRBJ2-2; 15 positions agree with TRBD2. Per germline, CDR1 SGHNT and CDR2 YENEEA. The V and J ends lost 3 bases and 2 bases, in that order; junction bases with no gene match: 1. The CDR3 runs 17 residues. Written as DNA, the CDR3 is TGTGCCAGCAGCTTGGGACTAGCGGGAGGCAACACCGGGGAGCTGTTTTTT. It specifies CASSLGLAGGNTGELFF.

In this sample, this clone turned up once. The chain employs TRBV19 and TRBJ1-5; D is unclear. The germline V gene encodes CDR1 LNHDA and CDR2 SQIVND (reference sequence). Trimming stripped 3 bases from V and 3 bases from J, with 15 bases between. The CDR3 loop spans 16 amino acids. This CDR3 reads CASSIRPGESNQPQHF. The CDR3 DNA reads as TGTGCCAGTAGTATTAGGCCAGGAGAATCCAATCAGCCCCAGCATTTT.

This clone turned up a few times. The CDR3 protein is CASSEGRGWNTEAFF. The CDR3 DNA reads TGTGCCAGCAGTGAAGGGAGGGGGTGGAACACTGAAGCTTTCTTT. The genes are TRBV6-1 and TRBJ1-1; D is perhaps TRBD1 (6 bases). The V gene's germline CDR1 is MNHNS and CDR2 SASEGT. The CDR3 spans 15 residues. The ends were cut back, 1 base at V and 1 base at J, with 10 bases in the middle.